A single sample is the source of the 31 T cell receptor beta chains below, sequenced in a study of shared clonotypes between healthy human individuals. Profiling relied on immunoSEQ multiplex PCR, and the TCRdb table lists in-frame clones only, not all of them. The sample consists of 2 million to 2.5 million clones, more than 90% of them appearing once. Sample: naive CD4+ T cells sorted from blood. Subset given: CD45RA+ positively selected. All receptors come from a man aged 18 to 29 in good health.

CDR3 protein: CASSPSDGAKNIQYF. The CDR3 coding sequence is TGTGCCAGCAGCCCTTCAGATGGGGCCAAAAACATTCAGTACTTC. The V gene is TRBV9, the J gene TRBJ2-4, with no clear D. CDR1 and CDR2 (germline): SGDLS, YYNGEE. V lost 4 bases, J lost 1 base, and 12 bases lay in between. The CDR3 extends over 15 amino acids. Filled out from reference TRBV9 and TRBJ2-4, the complete variable domain reads DSGVTQTPKHLITATGQRVTLRCSPRSGDLSVYWYQQSLDQGLQFLIQYYNGEERAKGNILERFSAQQFPDLHSELNLSSLELGDSALYFCASSPSDGAKNIQYFGAGTRLSVL.

Only one count was recorded for this clone. The chain links TRBV6-5 to TRBJ1-1; D uncertain. V lost 5 bases, J lost 4 bases, and 11 bases lay in between. CDR1 MNHEY and CDR2 SVGAGI come from the germline V gene. This CDR3 is 13 amino acids long. CDR3 sequence: CASSPVVGTEAFF. The CDR3 DNA is TGTGCCAGCAGTCCCGTGGTAGGCACTGAAGCTTTCTTT.

The rearrangement uses TRBV2 and TRBJ1-4; 7 nucleotides line up with TRBD1. Germline CDR1 reads SNHLY; CDR2 reads FYNNEI. The CDR3 consists of 13 residues. Trimming took 4 bases from V and 12 from J; bases not matched to a gene: 8. CDR3 DNA: TGTGCCAGCAGTGTGCTTCAGGGGGGTGAACTGTTTTTT. This codes for CASSVLQGGELFF.

The genes are TRBV7-6 and TRBJ2-2; no clear D. CDR3 size: 16 residues. Trimming shortened V by 5 bases and J by 7 bases, and 20 bases separated the two germline ends. Germline CDR1 SGHVS, CDR2 FNYEAQ. The CDR3 nucleotides read TGTGCCAGCAGCCCCGGCCCGACACGTCTAAGCGGGGAGCTGTTTTTT. Protein sequence: CASSPGPTRLSGELFF.

J is TRBJ2-5 and V is TRBV10-1, with D unresolved. This CDR3 is 12 amino acids long. CDR1 is WNHNN, CDR2 SYGVQD, per germline (reference sequence). The V end lost 2 bases, the J end lost 2 bases, and 3 bases lay between the germline ends. The CDR3 DNA reads TGCGCCAGCAGTGAGAATCAAGAGACCCAGTACTTC. Its protein product is CASSENQETQYF.

The DNA of the CDR3 is TGTGCCAGCCACCCGGGACTAGTAAGGGAGACCCAGTACTTC. It encodes CASHPGLVRETQYF. V and J are TRBV6-1 and TRBJ2-5; 8 nucleotides line up with TRBD2. The CDR3 length is 14 residues. Trimming took 8 bases from V and 5 from J; bases not matched to a gene: 10. Germline V gene lookup returns CDR1 MNHNS and CDR2 SASEGT.

This rearrangement joins TRBV20-1 to TRBJ1-1, with unresolved D. This CDR3 is built from 10 residues. V was shortened by 3 bases and J by 11 bases, with 10 bases between the two germline ends. The germline V gene has CDR1 DFQATT and CDR2 SNEGSKA (reference sequence). The CDR3 protein is CSASLGGAFF. The CDR3 nucleotides are TGCAGTGCTAGTTTGGGAGGCGCTTTCTTT.

The chain has TRBV19 and TRBJ2-3; D uncertain. Trimming took off 3 bases at V and 1 base at J, with 11 bases between the two ends. CDR1 is LNHDA, CDR2 SQIVND, per germline (reference sequence). The CDR3 totals 15 residues. Written as DNA, the CDR3 is TGTGCCAGTAGTATCGGTCTCAAGGGCACAGATACGCAGTATTTT. Encoded protein: CASSIGLKGTDTQYF.

DNA for the CDR3: TGCGCCAGCAGTGAGTGGAGAGTAAAACGAAACACAGATACGCAGTATTTT. Its protein product is CASSEWRVKRNTDTQYF. This chain connects TRBV10-2 to TRBJ2-3; unclear D gene. Trimming took 1 base from V and 2 from J, leaving 16 bases between them. This CDR3 region has 17 residues. Germline V gives CDR1 WSHSY, CDR2 SAAADI.

The V call is TRBV29-1, the J call TRBJ2-5; D not resolved. Germline V gene lookup returns CDR1 SQVTM and CDR2 ANQGSEA. V lost 6 bases to trimming and J lost 3 bases, with 17 bases between them. CDR3 size: 14 residues. CDR3 sequence reads: CSVQVAGLKETQYF. The CDR3 region has the DNA TGCAGCGTCCAAGTGGCCGGCCTGAAAGAGACCCAGTACTTC.

This chain uses TRBV6-5 with TRBJ2-3; either TRBD1 or TRBD2 may fit D (7 bases each). Looked up from germline, CDR1 is MNHEY and CDR2 is SVGAGI. V was clipped by 4 bases and J by 3 bases, with 17 bases between them. The CDR3 is 16 amino acids. The DNA of the CDR3 is TGTGCCAGCAGTTCCTTACAGGGGAGGGGGACAGATACGCAGTATTTT. It is translated as CASSSLQGRGTDTQYF.

The V gene is TRBV29-1, the J gene TRBJ2-1; the D gene is possibly TRBD2 (6 bases). CDR1 is SQVTM, CDR2 ANQGSEA, per germline. V was clipped by 3 bases and J by 6 bases, with 15 bases between them. CDR3 length: 14 residues. The CDR3 sequence is CSVDSGAKSNEQFF. For the CDR3, the DNA is TGCAGCGTTGATAGCGGCGCGAAGAGCAATGAGCAGTTCTTC.

The chain recombines TRBV2 with TRBJ1-2; D unclear. The CDR3 extends over 13 amino acids. Germline V CDR1 and CDR2: SNHLY, FYNNEI. V dropped 11 bases and J dropped 1 base, with 14 bases sitting between them. CDR3 nucleotides: TGTGCCCAAAGGTTGGAGATTAACTATGGCTACACCTTC. This translates into CAQRLEINYGYTF.

The V gene is TRBV5-4, the J gene TRBJ2-5; 9 nucleotides align to TRBD1. The CDR3 has 16 amino acids. The germline V gene has CDR1 SGHNT and CDR2 YYREEE (reference sequence). Trimming took 4 bases from V and 2 from J; bases not matched to a gene: 9. CDR3 region: CASSKQLGQGQETQYF. CDR3 bases: TGTGCCAGCAGCAAACAGTTAGGACAGGGGCAAGAGACCCAGTACTTC. Combining the CDR3 with reference TRBV5-4 and TRBJ2-5 gives the whole variable domain ETGVTQSPTHLIKTRGQQVTLRCSSQSGHNTVSWYQQALGQGPQFIFQYYREEENGRGNFPPRFSGLQFPNYSSELNVNALELDDSALYLCASSKQLGQGQETQYFGPGTRLLVL.

The chain carries TRBV5-1 and TRBJ2-7; no definite D call. V was shortened by 4 bases and J by 7 bases, with 12 bases between the two germline ends. Germline V gene lookup returns CDR1 SGHRS and CDR2 YFSETQ. CDR3 length: 12 residues. The CDR3 DNA reads TGCGCCAGCAGCCCGGAAGGAAAAGAGCAGTACTTC. Protein product: CASSPEGKEQYF.

This clone has only one observation. The gene calls are TRBV30 and TRBJ2-7, with D perhaps TRBD2 (6 bases). The CDR3 has 16 residues. Germline CDR1 GTSNPN, CDR2 SVGIG (reference sequence). V lost 4 bases and J 3 bases, leaving 22 bases between the germline ends. This chain's CDR3 is CAWTFRGFPTGYEQYF. The CDR3 coding sequence is TGTGCCTGGACTTTTCGGGGGTTCCCGACCGGCTACGAGCAGTACTTC. Full variable domain (rest looked up from reference TRBV30 and TRBJ2-7): SQTIHQWPATLVQPVGSPLSLECTVEGTSNPNLYWYRQAAGRGLQLLFYSVGIGQISSEVPQNLSASRPQDRQFILSSKKLLLSDSGFYLCAWTFRGFPTGYEQYFGPGTRLTVT.

The chain combines TRBV6-1 with TRBJ2-3; D is unclear. V lost 5 bases, J lost 4 bases, and 10 bases lay in between. The germline CDR1 and CDR2 sequences are MNHNS and SASEGT. The CDR3 has 13 residues. The CDR3 sequence is CASSTIVPDTQYF. In DNA form, the CDR3 reads TGTGCCAGCAGTACGATAGTTCCAGATACGCAGTATTTT.

The V and J genes are TRBV19 and TRBJ2-5, with D possibly being TRBD2 (6 bases). The CDR3 spans 14 residues. Trimming took off 3 bases at V and 5 bases at J, with 13 bases between the two ends. Germline V gene data show CDR1 as LNHDA and CDR2 as SQIVND (reference sequence). CDR3 residues: CASSIPGLPETQYF. The CDR3 region has the DNA TGTGCCAGTAGTATCCCGGGACTCCCGGAGACCCAGTACTTC.

The chain uses TRBV27 and TRBJ1-2, with a tentative D call TRBD1 (6 bases). The CDR3 extends over 15 amino acids. With 4 bases removed from V and 0 bases from J, the gap between germline ends came to 12 bases. Looked up from germline, CDR1 is MNHEY and CDR2 is SMNVEV (reference sequence). For the CDR3, the DNA is TGTGCCAGCAGTTCCCTTGGGGGGCCTAACTATGGCTACACCTTC. It encodes CASSSLGGPNYGYTF.

CDR3 loop: CASSLTGRFYNSPLHF. CDR3 DNA sequence: TGTGCCAGCAGCTTGACAGGGAGGTTCTATAATTCACCCCTCCACTTT. V is TRBV5-6 and J is TRBJ1-6; maybe TRBD1 (6 bases). V was cut by 1 base and J by 3 bases, with 11 bases left in between. Looked up from germline, CDR1 is SGHDT and CDR2 is YYEEEE. There are 16 residues in the CDR3. The full variable domain, rest sourced from reference TRBV5-6 and TRBJ1-6, is DAGVTQSPTHLIKTRGQQVTLRCSPKSGHDTVSWYQQALGQGPQFIFQYYEEEERQRGNFPDRFSGHQFPNYSSELNVNALLLGDSALYLCASSLTGRFYNSPLHFGNGTRLTVT.

The CDR3 DNA is TGTGCCAGCAGCGGCAGAACGGGGGCTAATGAAAAACTGTTTTTT. Translation: CASSGRTGANEKLFF. The chain recombines TRBV2 with TRBJ1-4; D is possibly TRBD1 (5 bases). Between the trimmed V and J ends, which lost 6 bases and 3 bases, there was a span of 14 bases. Germline V gene lookup returns CDR1 SNHLY and CDR2 FYNNEI. The CDR3 spans 15 residues. Full variable domain (missing parts from reference TRBV2 and TRBJ1-4): EPEVTQTPSHQVTQMGQEVILRCVPISNHLYFYWYRQILGQKVEFLVSFYNNEISEKSEIFDDQFSVERPDGSNFTLKIRSTKLEDSAMYFCASSGRTGANEKLFFGSGTQLSVL.

The chain links TRBV11-2 to TRBJ2-1; D not resolved. V gave up 0 bases and J gave up 9 bases, with 9 bases separating them. This CDR3 contains 13 residues. The germline CDR1 and CDR2 sequences are SGHAT and FQNNGV. Here the CDR3 reads CASSLEGWTEQFF. DNA for the CDR3: TGTGCCAGCAGCTTAGAAGGCTGGACTGAGCAGTTCTTC.

This chain connects TRBV23-1 to TRBJ2-7; D is undetermined. TRBV23-1 is classed as an ORF, of uncertain function. V was trimmed by 1 base and J by 6 bases, leaving 22 bases between them. The CDR3 consists of 17 residues. CDR3 amino acids: CASSQLAPYENGREQYF. The CDR3 region has the DNA TGCGCCAGCAGTCAATTAGCTCCCTACGAGAACGGCCGCGAGCAGTACTTC.

This chain connects TRBV7-2 to TRBJ2-5, with a weak D call TRBD2 (6 bases). The CDR3 is 14 amino acids. Trimming took 5 bases from V and 4 from J, leaving 14 bases between them. In germline, CDR1 is SGHTA, CDR2 FQGNSA. The CDR3 DNA is TGTGCCAGCAGCCGGGACTCGCGCCGAGAGACCCAGTACTTC. Protein: CASSRDSRRETQYF.

The chain has TRBV2 and TRBJ1-1; possible D gene TRBD1, 6 bases. The germline gives CDR1 SNHLY, CDR2 FYNNEI. The V end was cut by 6 bases, the J end by 1 base, with 15 bases between. The CDR3 is 15 amino acids. The CDR3 nucleotides read TGTGCCAGCAGGGGAAGGGGGACGAAGAACACTGAAGCTTTCTTT. This translates into CASRGRGTKNTEAFF.

The rearrangement uses TRBV7-2 and TRBJ1-5; a possible D gene is TRBD1 (6 bases). Germline V CDR1 and CDR2: SGHTA, FQGNSA. This CDR3 contains 16 residues. With 1 base removed from V and 7 bases from J, the gap between germline ends came to 17 bases. The CDR3 spells CASSLVAGGEKQPQHF. The DNA of the CDR3 is TGTGCCAGCAGCTTAGTGGCGGGGGGCGAGAAACAGCCCCAGCATTTT.

The V and J genes are TRBV5-6 and TRBJ1-2; a possible D gene is TRBD1 (5 bases). The CDR3 is made up of 16 amino acids. Per the germline V gene, CDR1 is SGHDT and CDR2 is YYEEEE. V lost 4 bases, J lost 2 bases, and 18 bases lay in between. The CDR3 loop is CASSPSGGRGNYGYTF. CDR3 coding DNA: TGTGCCAGCAGCCCCTCGGGGGGACGGGGGAACTATGGCTACACCTTC. The variable domain in full, with the rest retrieved from reference TRBV5-6 and TRBJ1-2, is DAGVTQSPTHLIKTRGQQVTLRCSPKSGHDTVSWYQQALGQGPQFIFQYYEEEERQRGNFPDRFSGHQFPNYSSELNVNALLLGDSALYLCASSPSGGRGNYGYTFGSGTRLTVV.

The chain couples TRBV5-6 to TRBJ2-1; perhaps TRBD1 as D (5 bases). Germline lookup yields CDR1 SGHDT and CDR2 YYEEEE. V lost 2 bases and J 1 base, leaving 13 bases between the germline ends. This CDR3 has 16 amino acids. The CDR3 loop reads CASSFRAATSYNEQFF. The DNA for the CDR3 is TGTGCCAGCAGCTTCAGGGCAGCAACTTCCTACAATGAGCAGTTCTTC.

The chain joins TRBV4-2 to TRBJ2-1, with 11 bases identical to TRBD2. The CDR3 runs to 16 residues. After removal of 4 bases from V and 4 bases from J, the junction contained 6 bases not matched to a gene. CDR1 and CDR2 from the germline V gene are LGHNA and YNFKEQ. DNA of the CDR3: TGTGCCAGCAGCCCCGAAGTAGCGGGGGGGTACAATGAGCAGTTCTTC. As protein: CASSPEVAGGYNEQFF.

This sequence joins TRBV5-1 and TRBJ2-2, with TRBD2 matching 12 bases. CDR1 is SGHRS and CDR2 is YFSETQ in the germline V gene. This CDR3 comprises 17 residues. V was pared by 4 bases and J by 4 bases, with 8 bases of the junction left unmatched. CDR3 nucleotides: TGCGCCAGCAGCGAGCTAGCGGGGGGGCCTCGCACCGGGGAGCTGTTTTTT. Its translation is CASSELAGGPRTGELFF.

The J gene is TRBJ2-7, the V gene TRBV14; D possibly corresponds to TRBD1 (5 bases). Deletions cut 2 bases from V and 6 bases from J, with 8 bases between. The CDR3 contains 12 residues. The germline CDR1 and CDR2 sequences are SGHDN and FVKESK. The CDR3 sequence: CASSQSGLEQYF. CDR3 nucleotide sequence: TGTGCCAGCAGCCAATCAGGGCTCGAGCAGTACTTC.